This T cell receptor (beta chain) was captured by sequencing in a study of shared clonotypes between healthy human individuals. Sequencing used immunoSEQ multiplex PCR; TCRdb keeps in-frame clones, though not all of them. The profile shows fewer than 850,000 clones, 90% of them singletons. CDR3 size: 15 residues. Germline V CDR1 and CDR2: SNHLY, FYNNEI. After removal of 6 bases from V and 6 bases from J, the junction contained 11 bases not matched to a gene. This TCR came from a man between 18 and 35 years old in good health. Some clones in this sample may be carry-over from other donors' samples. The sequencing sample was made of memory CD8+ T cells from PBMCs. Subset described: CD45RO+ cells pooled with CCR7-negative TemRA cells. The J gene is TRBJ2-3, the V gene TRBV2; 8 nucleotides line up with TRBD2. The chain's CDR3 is CASRPTSASSDTQYF. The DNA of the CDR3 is TGTGCCAGCAGACCGACTAGCGCCTCCTCCGATACGCAGTATTTT.